The 20 T cell receptor beta chains below were found in one sample sequenced in a study of tumor-infiltrating lymphocytes in primary liver carcinoma. With 500 ng total RNA as template and a constant-region primer, TCR beta cDNA was made. What produced the TCR beta libraries was three nested multiplex PCR rounds using slightly modified ARM-PCR. The opening two PCR rounds, ten to eleven cycles each, paired TRBV1-TRBV30 forward primers with a C-beta reverse primer. TCRdb ran MiXCR on the multiplex PCR reads and lists one entry per CDR3 protein. This sample yields more than 150,000 distinct CDR3 sequences, of which 50% to 75% are seen a single time; approximately 70% belongs to the top ten. It was unsorted whole blood that yielded blood RNA, and germline DNA was also extracted. The sequenced material came from peripheral blood. Every receptor here comes from a man aged 35 to 55 with primary liver carcinoma and hepatitis B virus infection.

The chain is built from TRBV4-1 and TRBJ1-5; D is unclear. Germline-derived CDR1 and CDR2 are MGHRA and YSYEKL. Trimming pared 5 bases from V and 5 bases from J, leaving 10 bases between. The CDR3 runs 13 residues. The CDR3 spells CASSIGSDQPQHF. The DNA for the CDR3 is TGCGCCAGCAGCATTGGCAGCGATCAGCCCCAGCATTTT.

This chain connects TRBV30 to TRBJ1-6, with a tentative D call TRBD1 (5 bases). The CDR3 sequence is 13 residues long. The V end was cut by 3 bases, the J end by 7 bases, with 10 bases between. CDR1 and CDR2 (germline): GTSNPN, SVGIG (reference sequence). The CDR3, as DNA: TGTGCCTGGAGGCCGACAGCCAATTCACCCCTCCACTTT. It translates to CAWRPTANSPLHF.

As for this clonotype: This clone may be a read error of a much larger clone one base away. This sequence joins TRBV29-1 and TRBJ2-7; D gene ambiguous. The CDR3 runs to 13 residues. V gave up 6 bases and J gave up 2 bases, with 14 bases separating them. CDR1 SQVTM and CDR2 ANQGSEA come from the germline V gene. The CDR3 is CSVRHSAAYEQYF. CDR3 nucleotide sequence: TGCAGCGTCCGACATAGTGCCGCCTACGAGCAGTACTTC.

This sequence joins TRBV6-2 or TRBV6-3 and TRBJ2-3, with 14 bases matching TRBD2. Trimming removed 4 bases from V and 2 bases from J; junction bases left unmatched: 5. The CDR3 is 17 residues long. Per the germline V gene, CDR1 is MNHEY and CDR2 is SVGEGT. CDR3 sequence (DNA): TGTGCCAGCAGTTCCTCGACTAGCGGGAGGGCCACAGATACGCAGTATTTT. Translating it yields CASSSSTSGRATDTQYF.

There are a few counts of this clonotype. The chain has TRBV29-1 and TRBJ2-1; D remains ambiguous. Trimming stripped 2 bases from V and 12 bases from J, with 8 bases between. From germline, CDR1 is SQVTM and CDR2 ANQGSEA. This CDR3 is 10 amino acids long. CDR3: CSVESETQFF. CDR3 DNA sequence: TGCAGCGTTGAAAGCGAGACGCAGTTCTTC.

Points on this clonotype: The junction departs from the called germline gene at one end, perhaps through a read error. The rearrangement joins TRBV6-5 to TRBJ2-7, with no clear D. The length of the CDR3 is 12 residues. Germline V gene lookup returns CDR1 MNHEY and CDR2 SVGAGI. The CDR3 DNA sequence: TGTGCCAGCAGTTACTCGACAAACGAGCAGCACTTC. As protein: CASSYSTNEQHF.

V gene TRBV6-2 or TRBV6-3 combines with J gene TRBJ2-1; a weak D match, TRBD2 (6 bases). The CDR3 sequence is 14 residues long. Germline values: CDR1 MNHEY, CDR2 SVGEGT. Between the trimmed V and J ends, which lost 10 bases and 7 bases, there was a span of 20 bases. For the CDR3, the DNA is TGTGCCAACAGCCTTTGGACTGGGGGGAATGAGCAGTTCTTC. It codes for CANSLWTGGNEQFF.

The chain couples TRBV2 to TRBJ2-3; no clear D gene. Trimming pared 9 bases from V and 3 bases from J, leaving 13 bases between. The CDR3 is 13 residues long. Germline lookup yields CDR1 SNHLY and CDR2 FYNNEI. CDR3 nucleotides: TGTGCCAGTTCGACGGGCCTAACAGATACGCAGTATTTT. Residues: CASSTGLTDTQYF.

About this clonotype itself: The CDR3 does not close with the conserved phenylalanine or tryptophan, likely indicating a read error. The chain is built from TRBV10-2 and TRBJ2-7; possible D gene TRBD1, 6 bases. With 9 bases removed from V and 0 bases from J, the gap between germline ends came to 9 bases. The CDR3 is 12 residues long. Per the germline V gene, CDR1 is WSHSY and CDR2 is SAAADI. The CDR3 loop reads CASRDTSYEQYL. The CDR3, as DNA: TGCGCCAGTAGGGACACCTCCTACGAGCAGTACCTC.

In the case of this clonotype: A read error may be the cause here, since a much bigger clone is one base away. The DNA of the CDR3 is TGTGCCAGCAGTTTGGTGACAGGGATCGGGACCCAGTACTTC. Amino acids: CASSLVTGIGTQYF. The genes are TRBV6-6 and TRBJ2-5; 7 bases map to TRBD1. The ends lost 4 bases at V and 7 bases at J; junction bases unmatched: 9. This CDR3 is built from 14 residues. Germline V gene lookup returns CDR1 MNHNY and CDR2 SVGAGI (reference sequence).

As to this clonotype: Relative to the germline gene, one junction end is altered; a read error may explain this. The chain combines TRBV2 with TRBJ2-1; possible D gene TRBD2, 6 bases. This CDR3 spans 10 amino acids. The germline V gene has CDR1 SNHLY and CDR2 FYNNEI. The CDR3 region is CASREGEHFF. In DNA form, the CDR3 reads TGTGCCAGCAGGGAGGGTGAGCACTTCTTC.

This clonotype was picked up a small number of times. The chain couples TRBV10-3 to TRBJ2-5; 11 nucleotides line up with TRBD1. Germline V gene lookup returns CDR1 ENHRY and CDR2 SYGVKD. The CDR3 loop spans 14 amino acids. V lost 5 bases and J lost 2; bases outside the gene matches: 1. Here the CDR3 reads CAISRDRGQETQYF. CDR3 coding DNA: TGTGCCATCAGTAGGGACAGGGGGCAAGAGACCCAGTACTTC.

Remarks on this clonotype: At one end the junction does not follow the germline gene, possibly because of a read error. The gene calls are TRBV11-2 and TRBJ2-3; D call uncertain. The CDR3 loop spans 15 amino acids. Germline CDR1 reads SGHAT; CDR2 reads FQNNGV. The CDR3 sequence: CASNPPRLSIDTQYF. The CDR3 coding sequence is TGTGCCAGCAACCCTCCCAGGCTAAGCATAGATACGCAGTATTTT.

V is TRBV10-3 and J is TRBJ2-1, with D uncertain. V lost 0 bases, J lost 7 bases, and 4 bases lay in between. Looked up from germline, CDR1 is ENHRY and CDR2 is SYGVKD. The CDR3 length is 12 residues. This chain's CDR3 is CAISESQNEQFF. The CDR3 region has the DNA TGTGCCATCAGTGAGTCGCAGAATGAGCAGTTCTTC.

As concerns this clonotype: The CDR3 ends on some other residue instead of the conserved phenylalanine or tryptophan, so this is likely a read error. The chain couples TRBV11-1 to TRBJ2-2, with 7 bases that match TRBD2. The CDR3 runs 16 residues. The ends lost 5 bases at V and 4 bases at J; junction bases unmatched: 10. Germline-derived CDR1 and CDR2 are SGHAT and FQDESV (reference sequence). Here the CDR3 DNA reads TGTGCCAGCAGCGCCGGACTAGTGGGAATCACCGGGGAGCTGTTTCTT. It codes for CASSAGLVGITGELFL.

About this clonotype itself: The conserved phenylalanine or tryptophan is not found at the CDR3 terminus, so this likely reflects a read error. This chain uses TRBV29-1 with TRBJ2-1, with a tentative D call TRBD1 (6 bases). CDR3 length: 14 residues. The V end lost 5 bases, the J end lost 7 bases, and 18 bases lay between the germline ends. Germline CDR1 reads SQVTM; CDR2 reads ANQGSEA. This CDR3 is CSVNTGLNSNEQFS. CDR3 DNA: TGCAGCGTTAACACAGGGCTCAATTCAAATGAGCAGTTCTCC.

In the case of this clonotype: A much larger clonotype is one base distant, so this may be a read error. The genes are TRBV11-2 and TRBJ2-2; unclear D gene. CDR3 length: 14 amino acids. Germline loops: CDR1 SGHAT, CDR2 FQNNGV. The CDR3 sequence is CASNLGSLAGELFF. As DNA, the CDR3 is TGTGCCAGCAACTTAGGGTCCCTCGCCGGGGAGCTGTTTTTT.

To note about this clonotype: A much larger clone lies a single base off, so this may be a read error. This chain links TRBV4-1 with TRBJ2-7, with 8 bases lining up with TRBD1. The CDR3 sequence is 15 residues long. Germline V CDR1 and CDR2: MGHRA, YSYEKL. In nucleotides, the CDR3 is TGCGCCAGCAGGCAAGACAGGGGACGATTTTACGAGCAGTACTTC. This gives the protein CASRQDRGRFYEQYF.

The V and J genes are TRBV7-9 and TRBJ2-7, with D perhaps matching TRBD2 (5 bases). CDR1 is SEHNR, CDR2 FQNEAQ, per germline (reference sequence). The CDR3 has 15 amino acids. Trimming took off 5 bases at V and 0 bases at J, with 14 bases between the two ends. The CDR3 region has the DNA TGTGCCAGCAGCCCAGCTAGCAGCTCCTCCTACGAGCAGTACTTC. This gives the protein CASSPASSSSYEQYF.

A note on this clonotype: At one end, the junction sequence differs from germline, possibly due to a read error. The V call is TRBV11-2, the J call TRBJ1-4; weak D call: TRBD1 (5 bases). The CDR3 spans 15 residues. CDR1 and CDR2 from the germline V gene are SGHAT and FQNNGV. The CDR3 is CASSSSWGDGGKLFF. The CDR3 DNA is TGTGCCAGCAGCTCCTCTTGGGGGGACGGTGGAAAACTGTTCTTT.